One sample yielded the 8 T cell receptor beta chains listed below, sequenced in a study of technical replicates of blood from several donors. Clones were read by immunoSEQ multiplex PCR, and TCRdb kept only the in-frame ones, dropping some. Of approximately 68,000 clones in the sample, approximately 97% were seen once. Sequencing used T cells isolated from PBMCs. The receptors here all came from a human donor in good health.

This chain uses TRBV4-3 with TRBJ2-7; D not resolved. V was cut by 3 bases and J by 0 bases, with 9 bases left in between. This CDR3 comprises 14 residues. The V gene's germline CDR1 is LGHNA and CDR2 YSLEER. In nucleotides, the CDR3 is TGCGCCAGCAGCCATGCCGGTAGCTCCTACGAGCAGTACTTC. This gives the protein CASSHAGSSYEQYF.

The rearrangement joins TRBV28 to TRBJ2-6; 8 nucleotides line up with TRBD1. The CDR3 contains 14 residues. V trimming: 10 bases; J trimming: 3 bases; junction bases outside the gene matches: 5. From germline, CDR1 is MDHEN and CDR2 SYDVKM. CDR3 protein: CATQGANGANVLTF. CDR3 nucleotide sequence: TGTGCCACCCAGGGGGCGAATGGGGCCAACGTCCTGACTTTC. The complete variable domain, with remaining parts taken from reference TRBV28 and TRBJ2-6, reads DVKVTQSSRYLVKRTGEKVFLECVQDMDHENMFWYRQDPGLGLRLIYFSYDVKMKEKGDIPEGYSVSREKKERFSLILESASTNQTSMYLCATQGANGANVLTFGAGSRLTVL.

The chain carries TRBV5-6 and TRBJ1-4, with D uncertain. The germline V gene encodes CDR1 SGHDT and CDR2 YYEEEE. V lost 1 base to trimming and J lost 7 bases, with 8 bases between them. CDR3 length: 13 residues. This CDR3 reads CASSLIGGEKLFF. CDR3 nucleotides: TGTGCCAGCAGCTTGATCGGAGGTGAAAAACTGTTTTTT.

This chain links TRBV5-4 with TRBJ2-2; 9 nucleotides agree with TRBD2. Germline CDR1 and CDR2: SGHNT and YYREEE (reference sequence). V shed 0 bases, J shed 6 bases, and the junction held 6 bases outside the gene matches. The CDR3 contains 16 residues. CDR3 sequence (DNA): TGTGCCAGCAGCTTGGCCCGCGGGAGGGCCCCCGGGGAGCTGTTTTTT. It is translated as CASSLARGRAPGELFF.

The sample holds one count of this clone. The gene calls are TRBV7-9 and TRBJ1-5, with TRBD1 matching over 8 bases. The germline V gene has CDR1 SEHNR and CDR2 FQNEAQ (reference sequence). With V trimmed by 1 base and J by 3 bases, 8 bases remained unmatched. The CDR3 extends over 17 amino acids. The CDR3 nucleotides read TGTGCCAGCAGCTTAGAAACTGGGACAGGTTTCAATCAGCCCCAGCATTTT. Translating it yields CASSLETGTGFNQPQHF.

V and J are TRBV7-9 and TRBJ2-7, with TRBD2 identical over 9 bases. CDR1 is SEHNR and CDR2 is FQNEAQ in the germline V gene (reference sequence). The CDR3 is 14 amino acids. V trimming: 1 base; J trimming: 6 bases; junction bases outside the gene matches: 4. In DNA, the CDR3 is TGTGCCAGCAGCTTAGAGGGACTAGCAAGCGAGCAGTACTTC. The encoded protein is CASSLEGLASEQYF.

The chain recombines TRBV28 with TRBJ2-2, with a tentative D call TRBD1 (5 bases). Between the trimmed V and J ends, which lost 9 bases and 1 base, there was a span of 12 bases. Germline assignment: CDR1 MDHEN and CDR2 SYDVKM. This CDR3 comprises 14 residues. Written as DNA, the CDR3 is TGTGCCAGTCACAGGTCCCTGAACACCGGGGAGCTGTTTTTT. Translated, it gives CASHRSLNTGELFF.

The gene calls are TRBV5-4 and TRBJ2-2; possible D gene TRBD1, 5 bases. The CDR3 sequence is 14 residues long. Germline V gene sequence: CDR1 SGHNT, CDR2 YYREEE (reference sequence). The germline V and J ends were trimmed by 1 base and 1 base, with 5 bases remaining between them. The CDR3, as DNA: TGTGCCAGCAGCTTGACAGGGAACACCGGGGAGCTGTTTTTT. Translating gives CASSLTGNTGELFF.